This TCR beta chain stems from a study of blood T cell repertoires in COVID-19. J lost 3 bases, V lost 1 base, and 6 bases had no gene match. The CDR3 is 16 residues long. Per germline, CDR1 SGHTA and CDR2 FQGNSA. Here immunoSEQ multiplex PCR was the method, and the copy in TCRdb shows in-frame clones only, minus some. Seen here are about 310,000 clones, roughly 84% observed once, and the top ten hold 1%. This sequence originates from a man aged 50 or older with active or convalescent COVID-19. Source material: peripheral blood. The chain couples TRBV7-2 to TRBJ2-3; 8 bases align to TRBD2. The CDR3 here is CASSLVSGGMTDTQYF. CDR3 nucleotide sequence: TGTGCCAGCAGCTTAGTATCGGGGGGGATGACAGATACGCAGTATTTT.